Each of the 7 T cell receptor beta chains below was sequenced from the same sample in a study of tumor-infiltrating lymphocytes in glioblastoma multiforme. TCRB libraries came from RNA via three nested multiplex PCR rounds. TCRdb reanalysed the multiplex PCR reads using MiXCR and keeps one entry per CDR3 protein. Of about 32,000 distinct CDR3 sequences in the sample, about 58% are singletons; the top ten hold around 33%. Sequencing used brain tumor tissue. These receptor sequences come from a male donor with glioblastoma.

This clonotype showed up many times. The V gene is TRBV7-8, the J gene TRBJ2-7, with 7 bases lining up with TRBD2. V dropped 0 bases and J dropped 4; count of bases not matched to a gene: 6. The CDR3 runs to 15 residues. In germline, CDR1 is SGHVS, CDR2 FQNEAQ. The CDR3 here is CASSLAAGGGYEQYF. The CDR3 DNA reads TGTGCCAGCAGCTTAGCGGCTGGGGGGGGATACGAGCAGTACTTC.

This clonotype was seen a single time. The J gene is TRBJ2-3, the V gene TRBV6-5; 8 bases are shared with TRBD2. CDR1 and CDR2 from the germline V gene are MNHEY and SVGAGI. After removal of 2 bases from V and 3 bases from J, the junction contained 10 bases not matched to a gene. The CDR3 covers 17 residues. CDR3 nucleotide sequence: TGTGCCAGCAGTTACGATCCCCCGGGGGGGCCTACAGATACGCAGTATTTT. This codes for CASSYDPPGGPTDTQYF.

With respect to this clonotype: A much bigger clone sits one base away, suggesting this may be a read error. The rearrangement uses TRBV28 and TRBJ1-5, with a weak D call TRBD1 (5 bases). The CDR3 is made up of 15 amino acids. Germline CDR1 is MDHEN and CDR2 is SYDVKM. The V gene lost 3 bases and the J gene lost 6 bases, with 15 bases spanning the gap. CDR3 residues: CASSFGGGNSQPQHF. CDR3 DNA: TGTGCCAGCAGTTTTGGCGGGGGAAACAGTCAGCCCCAGCATTTT.

This clonotype has a handful of counts. The chain uses TRBV2 and TRBJ2-1, with D unclear. Trimming removed 3 bases from V and 5 bases from J, with 5 bases in between. Germline V gene sequence: CDR1 SNHLY, CDR2 FYNNEI. This CDR3 is 12 amino acids long. The CDR3 here is CASSDWDNEQFF. The CDR3 nucleotides are TGTGCCAGCAGTGATTGGGACAATGAGCAGTTCTTC.

V and J are TRBV20-1 and TRBJ2-7, with TRBD2 matching 13 bases. Germline assignment: CDR1 DFQATT and CDR2 SNEGSKA (reference sequence). CDR3 size: 15 residues. Losses at the gene ends were 3 bases for V and 6 bases for J; bases not matched to a gene: 8. The CDR3 sequence is CSASGPGTSGTEQYF. CDR3 sequence (DNA): TGCAGTGCTAGCGGGCCCGGGACTAGCGGGACCGAGCAGTACTTC.

This clonotype has a count of ten or more. The J gene is TRBJ1-1, the V gene TRBV28; D possibly corresponds to TRBD1 (5 bases). CDR1 and CDR2 (germline): MDHEN, SYDVKM. With 8 bases removed from V and 2 bases from J, the gap between germline ends came to 9 bases. CDR3 size: 12 residues. The CDR3 sequence: CASWGGNTEAFF. The CDR3 DNA is TGTGCCAGCTGGGGCGGCAACACTGAAGCTTTCTTT.

To note about this clonotype: Its ends do not fully match the called genes, so a read error is possible. This chain uses TRBV12-3 or TRBV12-4 with TRBJ1-5; a weak D match, TRBD1 (5 bases). The CDR3 loop spans 12 amino acids. The CDR3 DNA reads TGTGCCGGCAGCGGGGACCCCGGGTGCCAGCATTTT. Its translation is CAGSGDPGCQHF.